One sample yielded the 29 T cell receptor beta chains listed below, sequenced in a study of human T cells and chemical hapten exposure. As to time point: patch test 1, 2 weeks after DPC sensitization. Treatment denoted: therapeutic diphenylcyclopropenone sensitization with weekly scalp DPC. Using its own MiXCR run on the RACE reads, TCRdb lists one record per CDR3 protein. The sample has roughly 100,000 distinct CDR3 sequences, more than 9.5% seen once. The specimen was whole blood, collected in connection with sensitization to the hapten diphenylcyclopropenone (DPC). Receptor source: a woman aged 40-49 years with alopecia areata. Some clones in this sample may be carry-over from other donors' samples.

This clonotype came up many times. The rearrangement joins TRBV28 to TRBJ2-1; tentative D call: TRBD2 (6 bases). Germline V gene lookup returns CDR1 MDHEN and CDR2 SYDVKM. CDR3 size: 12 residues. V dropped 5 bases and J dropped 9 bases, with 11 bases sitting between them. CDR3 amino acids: CASSLALGEQFF. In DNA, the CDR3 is TGTGCCAGCAGTCTAGCGCTGGGTGAGCAGTTCTTC.

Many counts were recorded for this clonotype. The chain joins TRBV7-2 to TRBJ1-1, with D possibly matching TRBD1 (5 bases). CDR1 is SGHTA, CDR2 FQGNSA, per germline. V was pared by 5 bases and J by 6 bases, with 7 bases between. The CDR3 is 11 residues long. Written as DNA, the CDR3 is TGTGCCAGCAGCAACAGGCCTGAAGCTTTCTTT. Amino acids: CASSNRPEAFF.

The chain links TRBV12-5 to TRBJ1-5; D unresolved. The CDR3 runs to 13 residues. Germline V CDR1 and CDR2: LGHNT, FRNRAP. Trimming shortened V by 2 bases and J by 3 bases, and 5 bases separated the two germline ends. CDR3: CASGLSVNQPQHF. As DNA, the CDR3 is TGTGCTAGTGGTTTGTCCGTCAATCAGCCCCAGCATTTT.

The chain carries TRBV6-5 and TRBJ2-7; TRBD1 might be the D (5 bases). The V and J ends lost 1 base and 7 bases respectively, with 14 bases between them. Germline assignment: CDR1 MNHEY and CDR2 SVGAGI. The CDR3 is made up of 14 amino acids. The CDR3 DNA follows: TGTGCCAGCAGTTACTTGTCAAAAGGGGAAGAGCAGTACTTC. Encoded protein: CASSYLSKGEEQYF.

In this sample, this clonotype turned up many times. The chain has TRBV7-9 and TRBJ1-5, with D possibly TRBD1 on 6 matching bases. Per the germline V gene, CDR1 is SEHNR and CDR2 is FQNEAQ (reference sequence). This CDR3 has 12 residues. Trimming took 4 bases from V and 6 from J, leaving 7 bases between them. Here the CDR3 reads CASSWDIQPQHF. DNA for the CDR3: TGTGCCAGCAGCTGGGACATTCAGCCCCAGCATTTT.

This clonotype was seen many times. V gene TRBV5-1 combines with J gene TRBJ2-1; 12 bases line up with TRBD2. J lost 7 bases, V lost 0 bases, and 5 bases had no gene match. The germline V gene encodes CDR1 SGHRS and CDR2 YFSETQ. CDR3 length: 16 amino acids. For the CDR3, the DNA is TGCGCCAGCAGCTTGGGCCTAGCGGGAGGGACGAATGAGCAGTTCTTC. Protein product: CASSLGLAGGTNEQFF.

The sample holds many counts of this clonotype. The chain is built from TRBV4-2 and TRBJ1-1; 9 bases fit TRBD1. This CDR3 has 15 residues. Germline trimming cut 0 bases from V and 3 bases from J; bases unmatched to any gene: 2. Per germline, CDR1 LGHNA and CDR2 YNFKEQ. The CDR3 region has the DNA TGTGCCAGCAGCCAAGAGGGACAGGGTCACACTGAAGCTTTCTTT. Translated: CASSQEGQGHTEAFF.

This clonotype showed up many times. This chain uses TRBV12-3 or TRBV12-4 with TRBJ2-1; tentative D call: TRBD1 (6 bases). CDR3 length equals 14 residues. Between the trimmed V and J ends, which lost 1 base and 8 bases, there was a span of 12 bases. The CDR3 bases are TGTGCCAGCAGTTTAGGAGACAGGTACGATGAGCAGTTCTTC. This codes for CASSLGDRYDEQFF.

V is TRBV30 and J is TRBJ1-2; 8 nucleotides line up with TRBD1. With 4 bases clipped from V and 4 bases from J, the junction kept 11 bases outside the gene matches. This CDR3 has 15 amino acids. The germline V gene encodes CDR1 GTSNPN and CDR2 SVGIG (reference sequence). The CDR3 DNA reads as TGTGCCTGGAACCTGGGGCAGGGGGCCCTCTATGGCTACACCTTC. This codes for CAWNLGQGALYGYTF.

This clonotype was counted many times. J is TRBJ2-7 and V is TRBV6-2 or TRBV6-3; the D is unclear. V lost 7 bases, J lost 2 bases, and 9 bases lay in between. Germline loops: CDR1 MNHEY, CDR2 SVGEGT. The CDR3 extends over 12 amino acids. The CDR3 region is CASMAVTYEQYF. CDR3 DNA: TGTGCCAGCATGGCGGTGACCTACGAGCAGTACTTC.

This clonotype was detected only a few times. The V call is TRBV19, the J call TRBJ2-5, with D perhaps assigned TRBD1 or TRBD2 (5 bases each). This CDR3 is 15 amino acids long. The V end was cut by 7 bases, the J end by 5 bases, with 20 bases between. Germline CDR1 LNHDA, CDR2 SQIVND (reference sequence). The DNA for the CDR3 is TGTGCCAGTACCCCAGGGACGGCCACCGATGAGACCCAGTACTTC. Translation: CASTPGTATDETQYF.

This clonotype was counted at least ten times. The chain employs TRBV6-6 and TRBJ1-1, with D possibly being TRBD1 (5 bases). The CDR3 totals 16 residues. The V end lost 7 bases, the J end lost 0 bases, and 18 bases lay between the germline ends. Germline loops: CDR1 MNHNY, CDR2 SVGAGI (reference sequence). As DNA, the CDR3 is TGTGCCAGCAATATAGCGGGTCGGGGGATGAACACTGAAGCTTTCTTT. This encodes CASNIAGRGMNTEAFF.

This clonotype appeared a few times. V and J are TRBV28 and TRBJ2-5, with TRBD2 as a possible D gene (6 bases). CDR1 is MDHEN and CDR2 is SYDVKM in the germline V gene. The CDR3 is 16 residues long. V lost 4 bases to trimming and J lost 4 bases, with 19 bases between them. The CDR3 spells CASSSTNPGLLETQYF. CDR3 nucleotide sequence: TGTGCCAGCAGTTCCACTAACCCGGGACTTCTAGAGACCCAGTACTTC.

The CDR3 DNA reads as TGTGCCAGCAGTTCGACTAGCGCTAAAAACATTCAGTACTTC. Residues: CASSSTSAKNIQYF. The V gene is TRBV28, the J gene TRBJ2-4, with 8 positions matching TRBD2. The CDR3 sequence is 14 residues long. V gave up 4 bases and J gave up 4 bases; unmatched junction bases: 3. Germline V gives CDR1 MDHEN, CDR2 SYDVKM.

The chain's CDR3 is CASSSGLAGGERYIQYF. CDR3 sequence (DNA): TGTGCCAGCAGCTCCGGACTAGCGGGGGGTGAGAGGTACATTCAGTACTTC. The rearrangement links TRBV11-2 to TRBJ2-4; 14 bases match TRBD2. Germline V lookup: CDR1 SGHAT, CDR2 FQNNGV. The CDR3 sequence is 17 residues long. V shed 4 bases and J 8 bases; nucleotides not matched to a gene: 10.

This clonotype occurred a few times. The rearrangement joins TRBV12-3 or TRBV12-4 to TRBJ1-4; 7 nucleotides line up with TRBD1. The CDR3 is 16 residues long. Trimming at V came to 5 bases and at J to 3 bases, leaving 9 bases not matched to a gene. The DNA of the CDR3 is TGTGCCAGCAGTAGGCGGACAGGCCGTTCTAATGAAAAACTGTTTTTT. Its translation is CASSRRTGRSNEKLFF.

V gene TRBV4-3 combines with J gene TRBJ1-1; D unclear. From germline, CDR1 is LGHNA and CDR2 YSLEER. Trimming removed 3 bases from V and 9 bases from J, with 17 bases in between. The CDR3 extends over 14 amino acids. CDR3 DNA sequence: TGCGCCAGCAGCCAGAACCTCGGGCCCCTTCAAGCTTTCTTT. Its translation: CASSQNLGPLQAFF.

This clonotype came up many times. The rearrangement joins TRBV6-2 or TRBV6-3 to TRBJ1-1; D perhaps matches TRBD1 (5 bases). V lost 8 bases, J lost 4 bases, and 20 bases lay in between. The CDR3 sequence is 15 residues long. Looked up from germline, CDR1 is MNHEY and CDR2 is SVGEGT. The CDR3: CASLVRTLGGTEAFF. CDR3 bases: TGTGCCAGCCTCGTCCGCACTCTGGGGGGCACTGAAGCTTTCTTT.

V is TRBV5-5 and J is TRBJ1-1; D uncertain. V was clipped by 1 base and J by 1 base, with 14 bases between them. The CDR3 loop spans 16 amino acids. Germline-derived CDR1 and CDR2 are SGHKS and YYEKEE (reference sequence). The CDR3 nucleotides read TGTGCCAGCAGCTTGAGGGTCGGCAGCCAGAACACTGAAGCTTTCTTT. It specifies CASSLRVGSQNTEAFF.

DNA for the CDR3: TGTGCCAGCTCACCTCTCCAAGCCGTTGGACGGCCTAATGAAAAACTGTTTTTT. This gives the protein CASSPLQAVGRPNEKLFF. The V and J genes are TRBV18 and TRBJ1-4; D is unresolved. The CDR3 consists of 18 residues. Trimming removed 3 bases at V and 3 bases at J, with 20 bases between. Per the germline V gene, CDR1 is KGHSH and CDR2 is LQKENI.

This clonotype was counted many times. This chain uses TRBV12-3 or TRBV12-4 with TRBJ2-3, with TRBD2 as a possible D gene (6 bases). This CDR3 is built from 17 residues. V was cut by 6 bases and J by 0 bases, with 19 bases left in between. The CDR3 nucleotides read TGTGCCAGCAGCCCAGCCGCGGGACGGTCAAGCACAGATACGCAGTATTTT. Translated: CASSPAAGRSSTDTQYF.

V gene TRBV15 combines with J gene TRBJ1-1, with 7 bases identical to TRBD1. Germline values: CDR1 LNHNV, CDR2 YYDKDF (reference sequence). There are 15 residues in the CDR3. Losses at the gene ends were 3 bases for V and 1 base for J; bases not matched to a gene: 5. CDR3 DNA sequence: TGTGCCACCAGCAGCAGGGACAGTTCGAACACTGAAGCTTTCTTT. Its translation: CATSSRDSSNTEAFF.

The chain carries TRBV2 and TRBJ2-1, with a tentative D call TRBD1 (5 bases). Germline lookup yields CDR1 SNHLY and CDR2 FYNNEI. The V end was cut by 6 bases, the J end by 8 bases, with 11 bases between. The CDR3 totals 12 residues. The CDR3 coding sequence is TGTGCCAGCAGCTTACAAGGGGATGAGCAGTTCTTC. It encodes CASSLQGDEQFF.

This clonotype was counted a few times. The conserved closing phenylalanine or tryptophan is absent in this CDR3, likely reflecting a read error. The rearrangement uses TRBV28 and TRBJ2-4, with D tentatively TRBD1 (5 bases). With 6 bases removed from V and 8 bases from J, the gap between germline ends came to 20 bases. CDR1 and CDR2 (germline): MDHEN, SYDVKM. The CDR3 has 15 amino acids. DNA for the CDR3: TGTGCCAGCAGCCCCCGGACAATCGGGCTTCACATTCAGTACCTC. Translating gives CASSPRTIGLHIQYL.

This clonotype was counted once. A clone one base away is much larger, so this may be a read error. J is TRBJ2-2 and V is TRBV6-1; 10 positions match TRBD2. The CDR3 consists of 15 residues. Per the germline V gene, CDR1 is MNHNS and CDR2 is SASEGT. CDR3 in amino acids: CAGSELAGYTGELFF. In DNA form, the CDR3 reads TGTGCCGGCAGTGAACTAGCGGGGTACACCGGGGAGCTGTTTTTT.

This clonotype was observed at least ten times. For the CDR3, the DNA is TGCGCCAGCAGCTTGGAATTATACAGGGGCTCCTACGAGCAGTACTTC. This translates into CASSLELYRGSYEQYF. V usage is TRBV5-1 and J usage is TRBJ2-7; 7 bases agree with TRBD1. Germline trimming cut 0 bases from V and 0 bases from J; bases unmatched to any gene: 6. CDR3 length: 16 amino acids. Germline V lookup: CDR1 SGHRS, CDR2 YFSETQ.

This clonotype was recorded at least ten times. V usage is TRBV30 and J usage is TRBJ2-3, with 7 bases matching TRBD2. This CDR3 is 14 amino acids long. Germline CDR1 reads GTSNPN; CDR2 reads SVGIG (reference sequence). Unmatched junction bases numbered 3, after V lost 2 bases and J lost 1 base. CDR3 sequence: CAWSWGGRTDTQYF. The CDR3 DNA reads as TGTGCCTGGAGTTGGGGGGGACGCACAGATACGCAGTATTTT.

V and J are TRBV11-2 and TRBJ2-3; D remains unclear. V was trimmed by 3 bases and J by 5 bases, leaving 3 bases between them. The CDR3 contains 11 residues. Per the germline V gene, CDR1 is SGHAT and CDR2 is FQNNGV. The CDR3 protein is CASSLIDTQYF. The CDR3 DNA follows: TGTGCCAGCAGCTTGATAGATACGCAGTATTTT.

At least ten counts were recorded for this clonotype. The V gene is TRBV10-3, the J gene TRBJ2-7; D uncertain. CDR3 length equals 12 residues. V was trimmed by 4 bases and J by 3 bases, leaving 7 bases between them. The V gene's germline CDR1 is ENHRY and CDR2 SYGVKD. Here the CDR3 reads CAISVSNYEQYF. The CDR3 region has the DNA TGTGCCATCAGTGTCTCCAACTACGAGCAGTACTTC.